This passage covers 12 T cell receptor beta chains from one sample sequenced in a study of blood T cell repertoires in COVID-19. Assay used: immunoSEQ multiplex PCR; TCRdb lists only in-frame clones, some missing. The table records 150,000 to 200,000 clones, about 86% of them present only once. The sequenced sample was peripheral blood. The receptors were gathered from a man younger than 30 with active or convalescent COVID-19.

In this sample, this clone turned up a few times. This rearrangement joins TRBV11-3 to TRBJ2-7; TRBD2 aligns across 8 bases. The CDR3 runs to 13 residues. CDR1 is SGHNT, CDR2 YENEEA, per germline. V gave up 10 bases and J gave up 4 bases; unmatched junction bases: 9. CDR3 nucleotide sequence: TGTGCCACCACGACACCGGGGGGGTACGAGCAGTACTTC. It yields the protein CATTTPGGYEQYF.

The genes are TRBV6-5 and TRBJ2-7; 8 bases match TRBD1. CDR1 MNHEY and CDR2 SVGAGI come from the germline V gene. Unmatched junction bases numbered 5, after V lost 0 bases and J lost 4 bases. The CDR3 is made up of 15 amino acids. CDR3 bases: TGTGCCAGCAGTTACTCGGGGACAGGCGTATACGAGCAGTACTTC. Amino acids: CASSYSGTGVYEQYF.

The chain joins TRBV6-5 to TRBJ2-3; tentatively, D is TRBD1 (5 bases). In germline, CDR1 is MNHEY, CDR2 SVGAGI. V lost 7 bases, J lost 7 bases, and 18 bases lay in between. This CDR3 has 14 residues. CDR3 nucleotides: TGTGCCAGCAAAGAAGACCCCGCAGGGCATACGCAGTATTTT. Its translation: CASKEDPAGHTQYF.

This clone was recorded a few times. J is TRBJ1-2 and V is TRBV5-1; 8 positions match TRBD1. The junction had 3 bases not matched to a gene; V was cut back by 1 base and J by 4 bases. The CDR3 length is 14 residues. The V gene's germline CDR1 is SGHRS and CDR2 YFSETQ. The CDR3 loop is CASSLWGTGYGYTF. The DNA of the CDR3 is TGCGCCAGCAGCTTGTGGGGGACAGGCTATGGCTACACCTTC.

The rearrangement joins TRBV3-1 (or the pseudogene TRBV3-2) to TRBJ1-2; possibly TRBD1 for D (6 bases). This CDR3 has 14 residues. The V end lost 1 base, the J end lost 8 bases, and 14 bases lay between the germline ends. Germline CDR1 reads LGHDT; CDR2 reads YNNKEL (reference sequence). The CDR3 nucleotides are TGTGCCAGCAGCCAAGGGACAGCCCCCTTCGGCTACACCTTC. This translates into CASSQGTAPFGYTF.

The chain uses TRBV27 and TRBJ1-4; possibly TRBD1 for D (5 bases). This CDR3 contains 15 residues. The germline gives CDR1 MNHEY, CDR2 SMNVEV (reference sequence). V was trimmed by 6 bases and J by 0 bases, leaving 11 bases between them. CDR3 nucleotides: TGTGCCAGCAGCGACAGACCTGCAACTAATGAAAAACTGTTTTTT. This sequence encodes CASSDRPATNEKLFF.

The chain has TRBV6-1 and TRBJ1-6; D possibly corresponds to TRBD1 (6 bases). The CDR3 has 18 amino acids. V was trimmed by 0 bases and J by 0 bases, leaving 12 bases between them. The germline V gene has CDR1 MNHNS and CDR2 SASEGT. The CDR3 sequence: CASSEAGDRSSYNSPLHF. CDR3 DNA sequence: TGTGCCAGCAGTGAAGCGGGAGACAGGAGCTCCTATAATTCACCCCTCCACTTT.

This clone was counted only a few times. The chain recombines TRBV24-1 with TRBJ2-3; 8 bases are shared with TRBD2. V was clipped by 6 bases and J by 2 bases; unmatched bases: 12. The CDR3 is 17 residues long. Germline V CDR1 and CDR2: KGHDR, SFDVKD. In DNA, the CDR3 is TGTGCCACCAGTCCTTCGGACTCGCGGGGGGCCACAGATACGCAGTATTTT. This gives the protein CATSPSDSRGATDTQYF.

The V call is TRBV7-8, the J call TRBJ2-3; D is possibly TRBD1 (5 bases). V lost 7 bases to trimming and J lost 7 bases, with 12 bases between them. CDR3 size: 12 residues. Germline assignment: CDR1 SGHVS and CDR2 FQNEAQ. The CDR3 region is CASTKGKNTQYF. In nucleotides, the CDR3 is TGTGCCAGCACCAAGGGGAAGAATACGCAGTATTTT.

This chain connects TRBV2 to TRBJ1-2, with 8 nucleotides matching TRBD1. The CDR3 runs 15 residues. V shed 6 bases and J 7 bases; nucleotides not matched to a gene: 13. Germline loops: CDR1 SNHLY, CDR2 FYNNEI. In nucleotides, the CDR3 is TGTGCCAGCAGCCTTTCCGGACAGGGAATGGGTGGCTACACCTTC. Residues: CASSLSGQGMGGYTF.

As DNA, the CDR3 is TGTGCCAGCAGCTTAGGGATCGCGGCTTACGAGCAGTACGTC. Amino acids: CASSLGIAAYEQYV. The chain couples TRBV11-2 to TRBJ2-7, with D unclear. V was trimmed by 1 base and J by 4 bases, leaving 11 bases between them. This CDR3 is 14 amino acids long. In germline, CDR1 is SGHAT, CDR2 FQNNGV.

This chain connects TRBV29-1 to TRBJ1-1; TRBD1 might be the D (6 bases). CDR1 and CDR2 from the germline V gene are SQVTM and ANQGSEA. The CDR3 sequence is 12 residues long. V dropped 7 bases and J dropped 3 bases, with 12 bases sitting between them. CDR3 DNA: TGCAGCGGTGGACAGCTTTACACTGAAGCTTTCTTT. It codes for CSGGQLYTEAFF.